This T cell receptor (beta chain) was sequenced during a study of T cell responses to AZD1222 COVID-19 vaccine. In the study overall: Some second doses came at about 4 weeks and others at about 12 weeks; these were pooled.

Clones were sequenced by immunoSEQ multiplex PCR, and TCRdb holds only the in-frame ones, with some missing. Here the sample spans 150,000 or so clones, roughly nine tenths being singletons. The CDR3 has 15 amino acids. CDR1 and CDR2 from the germline V gene are LNHNV and YYDKDF (reference sequence). V lost 5 bases, J lost 4 bases, and 4 bases stayed unmatched. This material consisted of peripheral blood, taken on day 0 of AZD1222 vaccination. The rearrangement joins TRBV15 to TRBJ2-7, with 14 bases fitting TRBD2. The receptor was derived from an adult in good health. The DNA for the CDR3 is TGTGCCACCAGCGGGGGACTAGCGGGGGCTTACGAGCAGTACTTC. It specifies CATSGGLAGAYEQYF. The variable domain in full, completed from reference TRBV15 and TRBJ2-7, reads DAMVIQNPRYQVTQFGKPVTLSCSQTLNHNVMYWYQQKSSQAPKLLFHYYDKDFNNEADTPDNFQSRRPNTSFCFLDIRSPGLGDTAMYLCATSGGLAGAYEQYFGPGTRLTVT.